These T cell receptor beta chains were read from a single sample in a study of blood T cell repertoires in COVID-19. Produced via immunoSEQ multiplex PCR; TCRdb's table is partial and in-frame only. The sample carries some 170,000 clones, about 90% recorded once. The sequenced material came from PBMCs or T cells enriched from blood (not recorded which). All receptors come from a human donor with acute COVID-19. The donor label of this sample is uncertain. Each CDR3 is given with its conserved first and last residue. Each record gives: V gene, J gene, clone size, D gene, CDR3 protein. The D gene is left open where the match is weak. The size entry is marked missing in some rows and otherwise reads once, few, many or a size class.

TRBV5-6	TRBJ1-5	.	TRBD1	CASSFWDRPNQPQHF
TRBV27	TRBJ2-7	.	.	CASSFADISYEQYF
TRBV3-1/TRBV3-2	TRBJ2-7	.	TRBD2	CASSQEGTSNEQYF
TRBV12-5	TRBJ2-2	.	TRBD1	CASGARGQSDGELFF
TRBV7-2	TRBJ2-4	.	TRBD1	CASSSDRVPGDIQYF
TRBV5-1	TRBJ1-1	.	.	CASSFRGRTNTEAFF
TRBV7-3	TRBJ2-3	.	.	CASSQGDTQYF
TRBV4-1	TRBJ2-5	.	.	CASSRTGSETQYF
TRBV19	TRBJ1-1	.	.	CASSTLDEAFF
TRBV23-1	TRBJ2-3	once	TRBD2	CASSQRRTSGEGTDTQYF
TRBV3-1/TRBV3-2	TRBJ1-5	.	TRBD1	CASSPRDSNQPQHF
TRBV6-2/TRBV6-3	TRBJ2-1	once	.	CASSYLGPPYNEQFF
TRBV30	TRBJ1-2	.	TRBD1	CAFTGGSSSSGYGYTF
TRBV4-2	TRBJ1-2	.	.	CASSPPGQLNYGYTF
TRBV2	TRBJ2-2	few	.	CASSEDWLRTTGELFF
TRBV19	TRBJ2-1	.	.	CASSIGEGLAFYNEQFF
TRBV27	TRBJ2-7	.	TRBD1	CASSLGQGRSYEQYF
TRBV7-9	TRBJ1-2	.	.	CASSLGVGRDYGYTF
TRBV11-2	TRBJ2-5	.	TRBD2	CASSLGASGGFQETQYF
TRBV11-1	TRBJ1-1	.	TRBD1	CASSFYRGRTEAFF
TRBV18	TRBJ1-1	.	TRBD1	CASGPGQLHTEAFF
TRBV2	TRBJ2-1	.	TRBD2	CASCLAGAYLFF
TRBV29-1	TRBJ2-3	.	.	CSVRRDGHSTDTQYF
TRBV18	TRBJ2-7	.	TRBD1	CASSPKPGQGSYEQYF
TRBV21-1	TRBJ2-7	.	.	CASSKGEGAPSYEQYF
TRBV30	TRBJ2-3	.	.	CAWSVEGVTGTDTQYF
TRBV10-3	TRBJ1-1	.	.	CAISDSAITEAFF